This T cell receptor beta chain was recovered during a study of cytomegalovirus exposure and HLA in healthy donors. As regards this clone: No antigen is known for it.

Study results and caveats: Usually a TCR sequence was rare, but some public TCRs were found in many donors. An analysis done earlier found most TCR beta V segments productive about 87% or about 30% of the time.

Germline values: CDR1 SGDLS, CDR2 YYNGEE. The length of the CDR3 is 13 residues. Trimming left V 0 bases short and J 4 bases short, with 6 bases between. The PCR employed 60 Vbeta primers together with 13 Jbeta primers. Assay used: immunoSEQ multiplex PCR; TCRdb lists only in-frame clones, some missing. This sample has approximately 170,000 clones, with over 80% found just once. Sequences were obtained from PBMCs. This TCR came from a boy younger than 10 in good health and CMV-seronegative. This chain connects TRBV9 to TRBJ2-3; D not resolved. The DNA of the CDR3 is TGTGCCAGCAGCGTAGGCGTTGCAGATACGCAGTATTTT. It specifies CASSVGVADTQYF.